Below, one TCR beta chain is given with its context. This entry comes from a study of cytomegalovirus exposure and HLA in healthy donors. The PCR had 60 Vbeta and 13 Jbeta primers. The repertoire was sequenced with immunoSEQ multiplex PCR; TCRdb's copy has only in-frame clones and lacks some. Here the sample spans 80,000 to 100,000 clones, roughly four fifths being singletons. The CDR3 sequence is 14 residues long. The germline gives CDR1 LNHDA, CDR2 SQIVND (reference sequence). The V gene end was trimmed by 7 bases and the J gene end by 5 bases; junction bases not matched to a gene: 7. Sequenced material: PBMCs. The chain uses TRBV19 and TRBJ2-5; TRBD1 matches at 10 bases. The TCR originated in a man aged 35-49 years in good health and CMV-seropositive. The CDR3 sequence is CASKLDRGRETQYF. CDR3 DNA sequence: TGTGCCAGTAAGCTCGACAGGGGGCGGGAGACCCAGTACTTC.